Shown below are 10 T cell receptor beta chains from a single sample sequenced in a study of blood T cell repertoires in COVID-19. Libraries were prepared by immunoSEQ multiplex PCR; TCRdb keeps only in-frame clonotypes and omits some of them. The sample yields 60,000 to 85,000 clones, 79% seen once. What was sequenced was peripheral blood. The source of these receptors is an older woman with acute or convalescent COVID-19.

The chain is built from TRBV28 and TRBJ1-2; 7 bases map to TRBD1. CDR3 length: 15 amino acids. Germline CDR1 is MDHEN and CDR2 is SYDVKM. J gave up 2 bases and V 5 bases, and 8 bases lay outside the gene matches. The CDR3 reads CASSIGTARNYGYTF. As DNA, the CDR3 is TGTGCCAGCAGTATCGGGACAGCTAGGAACTATGGCTACACCTTC.

The V and J genes are TRBV5-1 and TRBJ1-1; 7 positions match TRBD1. The CDR3 runs to 15 residues. V lost 1 base to trimming and J lost 0 bases; unmatched junction nucleotides: 3. Per the germline V gene, CDR1 is SGHRS and CDR2 is YFSETQ. The CDR3 region is CASSLMGQLNTEAFF. In DNA form, the CDR3 reads TGCGCCAGCAGCTTGATGGGACAGCTGAACACTGAAGCTTTCTTT.

The J gene is TRBJ2-3, the V gene TRBV9, with 8 nucleotides matching TRBD1. J was trimmed by 6 bases and V by 4 bases; bases with no gene match: 10. Germline V CDR1 and CDR2: SGDLS, YYNGEE. The length of the CDR3 is 15 residues. The CDR3 DNA follows: TGTGCCAGCAGCCTCTTTCCAGGGGGCGCGGATACGCAGTATTTT. Its protein product is CASSLFPGGADTQYF.

V gene TRBV4-3 combines with J gene TRBJ2-2; D unresolved. Per germline, CDR1 LGHNA and CDR2 YSLEER. CDR3 size: 16 residues. With 6 bases removed from V and 7 bases from J, the gap between germline ends came to 21 bases. The chain's CDR3 is CASRPTHLTPGGELFF. CDR3 bases: TGCGCCAGCAGACCTACCCACTTGACTCCGGGCGGGGAGCTGTTTTTT.

The V gene is TRBV19, the J gene TRBJ1-2, with TRBD1 matching 9 bases. V lost 7 bases to trimming and J lost 0 bases; unmatched junction nucleotides: 6. Per the germline V gene, CDR1 is LNHDA and CDR2 is SQIVND (reference sequence). This CDR3 region has 15 residues. In DNA, the CDR3 is TGTGCCAGTATCCCTAACAGGGGGCCTAACTATGGCTACACCTTC. Amino acids: CASIPNRGPNYGYTF.

This clone appeared once. The CDR3 sequence is CAWKRDTEAFF. As DNA, the CDR3 is TGTGCCTGGAAGAGAGACACTGAAGCTTTCTTT. The rearrangement joins TRBV30 to TRBJ1-1; D ambiguous. This CDR3 has 11 amino acids. Germline lookup yields CDR1 GTSNPN and CDR2 SVGIG (reference sequence). V gave up 4 bases and J gave up 3 bases, with 6 bases separating them.

This clone showed up just once. The V call is TRBV25-1, the J call TRBJ2-7, with a weak D call TRBD1 (5 bases). Looked up from germline, CDR1 is MGHDK and CDR2 is SYGVNS. V lost 2 bases and J lost 3, with 5 bases in between. This CDR3 contains 12 residues. The CDR3 here is CASSEQGYEQYF. CDR3 sequence (DNA): TGTGCCAGCAGTGAACAGGGCTACGAGCAGTACTTC.

This chain uses TRBV27 with TRBJ1-2; D is unresolved. CDR1 MNHEY and CDR2 SMNVEV come from the germline V gene (reference sequence). V was shortened by 4 bases and J by 1 base, with 10 bases between the two germline ends. The CDR3 length is 14 residues. The CDR3 loop reads CASSSARNNYGYTF. The DNA of the CDR3 is TGTGCCAGCAGTTCCGCGAGAAATAACTATGGCTACACCTTC.

CDR3 nucleotide sequence: TGTGCCACCAGCAGGGTTCCCAACTATGGCTACACCTTC. Translating gives CATSRVPNYGYTF. This chain joins TRBV6-5 and TRBJ1-2, with TRBD1 as a possible D gene (5 bases). The CDR3 covers 13 residues. The germline CDR1 and CDR2 sequences are MNHEY and SVGAGI. V gave up 10 bases and J gave up 2 bases, with 14 bases separating them.

V is TRBV6-5 and J is TRBJ1-2; no clear D gene. V lost 7 bases and J lost 0, with 12 bases in between. The CDR3 has 14 amino acids. Germline CDR1 reads MNHEY; CDR2 reads SVGAGI. The CDR3 sequence: CASMSQTTNYGYTF. The CDR3 DNA follows: TGTGCCAGCATGAGTCAGACTACTAACTATGGCTACACCTTC.